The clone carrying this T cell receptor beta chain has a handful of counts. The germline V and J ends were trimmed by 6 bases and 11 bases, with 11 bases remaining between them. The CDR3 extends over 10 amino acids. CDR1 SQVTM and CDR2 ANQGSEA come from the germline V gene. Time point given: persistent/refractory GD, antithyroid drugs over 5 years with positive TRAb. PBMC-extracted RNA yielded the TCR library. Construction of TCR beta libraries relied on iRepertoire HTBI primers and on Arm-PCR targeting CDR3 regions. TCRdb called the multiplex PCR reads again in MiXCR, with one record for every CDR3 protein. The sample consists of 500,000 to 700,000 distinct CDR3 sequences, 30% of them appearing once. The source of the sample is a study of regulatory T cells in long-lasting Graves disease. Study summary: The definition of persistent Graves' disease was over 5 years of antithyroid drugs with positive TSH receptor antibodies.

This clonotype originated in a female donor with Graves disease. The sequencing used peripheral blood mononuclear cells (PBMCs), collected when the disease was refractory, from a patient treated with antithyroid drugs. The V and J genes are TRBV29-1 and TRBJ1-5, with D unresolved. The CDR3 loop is CSVWPRAQHF. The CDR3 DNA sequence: TGCAGCGTCTGGCCTCGGGCCCAGCATTTT.